This TCR beta chain came from a study of CD8 T cells in ankylosing spondylitis (dated by TCRdb to 2016 to 2017). About the investigation overall: T cell receptor beta repertoires were profiled in healthy donors and ankylosing spondylitis patients so that disease-linked TCR variants could be found. Peripheral blood samples were taken, and synovial fluid was additionally collected from ankylosing spondylitis patients. The full study cohort comprised about 25 ankylosing spondylitis patients and around 100 healthy donors.

The CDR3 has 16 amino acids, counting the end cysteine and phenylalanine. Just CDR3 DNA is preserved here, 48 bases in frame from base 1. V was cut back by 6 bases and J by 5 bases, leaving a gap of 20 bases between them. The table lists this clonotype with a few counts. No antigen is known for it. The input lacks base qualities; no much larger clone sits a single base away. Results the study describes overall, beyond this receptor: Blood from ankylosing spondylitis patients appeared to be characterized by a TCR beta motif composed of about 8 highly homologous amino acid variants. Some of the motif variants had been reported before in the synovial fluid and blood of reactive arthritis patients, a finding that suggests common disease-initiation mechanisms. In peripheral blood, the disease-linked clones were found at relatively low frequencies and had a CD8+ phenotype. According to the report, matched synovial fluid samples from ankylosing spondylitis patients were significantly enriched for the disease-linked clones.

TCRdb lists the instrument as Illumina HiSeq 2500. Quantitative 5'-RACE with molecular barcodes was the method used to prepare the TCR beta libraries. The paper's data handling went like this. A new computational method based on a probabilistic model of VDJ rearrangement was used to identify disease-linked TCR variants. The public sequencing data were trimmed at Q25 with fastp and processed into clonotypes with MiXCR by TCRdb, which kept only in-frame beta chains. Rows merge per CDR3 protein into single entries with the most common DNA and genes. The V and J calls follow TCRdb's processing rather than the paper's. This sample holds roughly 90,000 distinct CDR3 sequences; roughly 9% were observed only once. The ten largest clones represent about a third of the sample.

This receptor was obtained from a male donor with ankylosing spondylitis. This chain is built from TRBV12-3 or TRBV12-4 and TRBJ2-1; TRBD2 is perhaps the D gene, given 6 matching bases. Sequencing was done on a sample of blood, either unsorted or a sorted T cell fraction (not recorded which). The DNA reads as follows: TGTGCCAGCAGCCGGTCGTCGGGAGCCCCCCACAATGAGCAGTTCTTC. Translated, it reads CASSRSSGAPHNEQFF.